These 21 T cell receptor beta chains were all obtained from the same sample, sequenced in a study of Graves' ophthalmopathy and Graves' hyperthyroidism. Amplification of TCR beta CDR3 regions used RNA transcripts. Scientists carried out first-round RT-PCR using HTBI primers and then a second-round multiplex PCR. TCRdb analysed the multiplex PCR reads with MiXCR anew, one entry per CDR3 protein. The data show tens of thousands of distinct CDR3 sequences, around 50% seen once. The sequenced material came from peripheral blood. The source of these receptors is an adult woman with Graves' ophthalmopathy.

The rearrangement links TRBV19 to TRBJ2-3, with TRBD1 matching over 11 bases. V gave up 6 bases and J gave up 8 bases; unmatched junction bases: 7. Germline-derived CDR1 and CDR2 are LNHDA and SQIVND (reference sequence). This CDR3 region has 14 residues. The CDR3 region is CASSLTGTGGTQYF. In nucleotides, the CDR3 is TGTGCCAGTAGCCTTACCGGGACAGGGGGTACGCAGTATTTT.

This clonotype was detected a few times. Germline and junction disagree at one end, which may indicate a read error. CDR3 coding DNA: TGTGCCAGCAGCTTTACTAGCGGGAGCTACGAGCAATACTTC. The encoded protein is CASSFTSGSYEQYF. The V and J genes are TRBV9 and TRBJ2-7, with 11 bases lining up with TRBD2. Germline V gives CDR1 SGDLS, CDR2 YYNGEE. This CDR3 has 14 residues.

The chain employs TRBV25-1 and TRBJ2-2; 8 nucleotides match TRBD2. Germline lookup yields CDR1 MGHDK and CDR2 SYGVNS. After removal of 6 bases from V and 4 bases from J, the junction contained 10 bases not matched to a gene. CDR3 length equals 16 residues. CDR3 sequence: CASSGPGLVVTGELFF. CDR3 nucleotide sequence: TGTGCCAGCAGCGGACCGGGACTAGTCGTCACCGGGGAGCTGTTTTTT.

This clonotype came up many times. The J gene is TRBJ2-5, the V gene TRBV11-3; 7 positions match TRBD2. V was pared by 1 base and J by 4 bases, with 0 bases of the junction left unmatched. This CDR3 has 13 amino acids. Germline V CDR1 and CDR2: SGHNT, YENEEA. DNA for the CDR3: TGTGCCAGCAGCTTAGCGGGAGGAGAGACCCAGTACTTC. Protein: CASSLAGGETQYF.

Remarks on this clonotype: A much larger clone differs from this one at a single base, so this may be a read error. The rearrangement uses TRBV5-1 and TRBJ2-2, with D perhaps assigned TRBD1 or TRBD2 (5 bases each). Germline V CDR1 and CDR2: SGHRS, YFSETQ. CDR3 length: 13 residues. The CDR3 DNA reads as TGCGCCAGCAGCTCAGGGCCCCCCGGGGAGCCGTTTTTT. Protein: CASSSGPPGEPFF. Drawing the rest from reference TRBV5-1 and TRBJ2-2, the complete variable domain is KAGVTQTPRYLIKTRGQQVTLSCSPISGHRSVSWYQQTPGQGLQFLFEYFSETQRNKGNFPGRFSGRQFSNSRSEMNVSTLELGDSALYLCASSSGPPGEPFFGEGSRLTVL.

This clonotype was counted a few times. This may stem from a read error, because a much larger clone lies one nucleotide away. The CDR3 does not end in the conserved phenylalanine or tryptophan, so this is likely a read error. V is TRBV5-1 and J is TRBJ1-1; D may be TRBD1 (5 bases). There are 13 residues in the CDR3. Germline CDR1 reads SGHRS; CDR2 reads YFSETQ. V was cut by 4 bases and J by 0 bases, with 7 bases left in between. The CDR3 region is CASSRGMNTEAFS. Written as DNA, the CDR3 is TGCGCCAGCAGCCGGGGCATGAACACTGAAGCTTTCTCT.

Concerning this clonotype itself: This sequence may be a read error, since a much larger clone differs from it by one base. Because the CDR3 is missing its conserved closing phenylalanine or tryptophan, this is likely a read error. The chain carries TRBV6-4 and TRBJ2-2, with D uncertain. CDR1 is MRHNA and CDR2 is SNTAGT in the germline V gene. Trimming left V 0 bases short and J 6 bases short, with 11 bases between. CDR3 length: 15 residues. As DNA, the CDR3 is TGTGCCAGCAGTGACTCGAACCAGATTGCCGGGGAGCTGTTTCTT. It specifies CASSDSNQIAGELFL.

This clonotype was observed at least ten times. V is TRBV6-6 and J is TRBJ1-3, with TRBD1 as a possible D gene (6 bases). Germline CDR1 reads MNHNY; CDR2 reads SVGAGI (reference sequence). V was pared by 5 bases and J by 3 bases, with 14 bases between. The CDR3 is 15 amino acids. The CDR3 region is CASSTRQGSGNTIYF. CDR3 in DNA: TGTGCCAGCAGTACCCGGCAGGGGAGTGGAAACACCATATATTTT.

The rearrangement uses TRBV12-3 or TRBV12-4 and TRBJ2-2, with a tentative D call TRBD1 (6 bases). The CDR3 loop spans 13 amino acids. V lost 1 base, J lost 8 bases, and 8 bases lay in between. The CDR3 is CASSLGGTGELFF. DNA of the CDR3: TGTGCCAGCAGTTTAGGTGGGACAGGGGAGCTGTTTTTT.

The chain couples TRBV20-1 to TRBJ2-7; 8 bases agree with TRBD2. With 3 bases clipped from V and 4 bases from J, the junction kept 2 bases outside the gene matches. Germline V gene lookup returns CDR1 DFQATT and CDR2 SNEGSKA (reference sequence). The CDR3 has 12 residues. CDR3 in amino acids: CSASGRAYEQYF. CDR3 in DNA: TGCAGTGCTAGCGGGAGGGCTTACGAGCAGTACTTC.

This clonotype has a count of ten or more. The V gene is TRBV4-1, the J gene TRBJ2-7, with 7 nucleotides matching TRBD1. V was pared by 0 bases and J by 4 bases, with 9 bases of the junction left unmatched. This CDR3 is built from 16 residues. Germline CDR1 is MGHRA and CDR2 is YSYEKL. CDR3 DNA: TGCGCCAGCAGCCAAGATTCCGGGACAGCCGATTACGAGCAGTACTTC. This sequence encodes CASSQDSGTADYEQYF.

CDR3 in amino acids: CASSFSGGLYEQFF. CDR3 bases: TGCGCCAGCAGCTTCAGCGGGGGGCTCTATGAGCAGTTCTTC. The rearrangement joins TRBV5-1 to TRBJ2-1; TRBD2 matches 9 bases. The V gene end was trimmed by 2 bases and the J gene end by 8 bases; junction bases not matched to a gene: 5. Germline loops: CDR1 SGHRS, CDR2 YFSETQ. The CDR3 extends over 14 amino acids.

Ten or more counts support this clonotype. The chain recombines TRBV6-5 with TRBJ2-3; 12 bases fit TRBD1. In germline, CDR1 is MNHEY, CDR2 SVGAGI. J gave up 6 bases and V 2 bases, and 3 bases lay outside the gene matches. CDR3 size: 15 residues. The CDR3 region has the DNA TGTGCCAGCAGTTACGGGACAGGGGGCGCGGATACGCAGTATTTT. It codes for CASSYGTGGADTQYF.

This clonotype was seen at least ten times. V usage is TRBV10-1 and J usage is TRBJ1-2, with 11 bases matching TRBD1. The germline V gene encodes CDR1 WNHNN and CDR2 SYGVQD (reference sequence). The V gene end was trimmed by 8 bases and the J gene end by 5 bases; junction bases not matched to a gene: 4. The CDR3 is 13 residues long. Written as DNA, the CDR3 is TGCGCCAGCCGGGACAGGGGGGGGTATGGCTACACCTTC. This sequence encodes CASRDRGGYGYTF.

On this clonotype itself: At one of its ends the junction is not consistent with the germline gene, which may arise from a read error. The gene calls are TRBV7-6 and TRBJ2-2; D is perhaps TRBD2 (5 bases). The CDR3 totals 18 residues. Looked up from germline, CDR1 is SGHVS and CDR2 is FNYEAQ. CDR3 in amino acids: CAGSSWPRGFSNTGELFF. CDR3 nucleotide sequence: TGTGCCGGCAGCTCCTGGCCCCGGGGTTTTTCGAACACCGGGGAGCTGTTTTTT.

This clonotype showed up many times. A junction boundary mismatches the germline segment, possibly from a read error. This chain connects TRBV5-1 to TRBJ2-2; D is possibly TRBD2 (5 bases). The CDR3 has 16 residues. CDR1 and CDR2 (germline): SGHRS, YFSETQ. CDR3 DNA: TGCGCCAGCAGCTTCTCTCCGGGGAGAGGCGCCGGGGAGCTGTCTTTT. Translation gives CASSFSPGRGAGELSF.

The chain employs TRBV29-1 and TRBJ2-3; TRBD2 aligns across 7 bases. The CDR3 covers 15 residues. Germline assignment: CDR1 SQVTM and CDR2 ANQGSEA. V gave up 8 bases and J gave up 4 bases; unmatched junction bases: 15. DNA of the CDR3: TGCAGCCAAGATGGGGTAGCGGGTAACTCAGATACGCAGTATTTT. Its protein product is CSQDGVAGNSDTQYF.

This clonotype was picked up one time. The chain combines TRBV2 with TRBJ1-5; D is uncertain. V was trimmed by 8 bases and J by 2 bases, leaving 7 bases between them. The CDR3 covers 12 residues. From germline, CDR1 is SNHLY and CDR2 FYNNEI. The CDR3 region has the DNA TGTGCCAGCGTGGAGGGCAATCAGCCCCAGCATTTT. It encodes CASVEGNQPQHF.

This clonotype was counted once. CDR3 DNA sequence: TGTGCCATCACTGATGGACTAGCGGGAGGTCTGGAGACCCAGTACTTC. Translated, it gives CAITDGLAGGLETQYF. The chain combines TRBV10-3 with TRBJ2-5; TRBD2 aligns across 14 bases. CDR1 ENHRY and CDR2 SYGVKD come from the germline V gene. The CDR3 totals 16 residues. The V gene end was trimmed by 7 bases and the J gene end by 5 bases; junction bases not matched to a gene: 9.

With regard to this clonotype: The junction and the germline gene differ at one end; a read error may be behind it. DNA for the CDR3: TGTGCTAGCAGCTCCGGGACAGGGTCGCCCGGGGGCTACACCTTC. Translated, it gives CASSSGTGSPGGYTF. The chain combines TRBV7-9 with TRBJ1-2; TRBD1 matches at 9 bases. The germline V gene encodes CDR1 SEHNR and CDR2 FQNEAQ (reference sequence). The CDR3 spans 15 residues.

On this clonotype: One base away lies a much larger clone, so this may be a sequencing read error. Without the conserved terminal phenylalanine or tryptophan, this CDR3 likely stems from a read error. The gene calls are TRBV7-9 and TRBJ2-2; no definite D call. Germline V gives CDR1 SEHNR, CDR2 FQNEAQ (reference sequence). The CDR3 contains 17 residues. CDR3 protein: CASSQGRLQRNTGELFS. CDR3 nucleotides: TGCGCCAGCAGCCAAGGGCGGCTACAGAGAAACACCGGGGAGCTGTTTTCT.